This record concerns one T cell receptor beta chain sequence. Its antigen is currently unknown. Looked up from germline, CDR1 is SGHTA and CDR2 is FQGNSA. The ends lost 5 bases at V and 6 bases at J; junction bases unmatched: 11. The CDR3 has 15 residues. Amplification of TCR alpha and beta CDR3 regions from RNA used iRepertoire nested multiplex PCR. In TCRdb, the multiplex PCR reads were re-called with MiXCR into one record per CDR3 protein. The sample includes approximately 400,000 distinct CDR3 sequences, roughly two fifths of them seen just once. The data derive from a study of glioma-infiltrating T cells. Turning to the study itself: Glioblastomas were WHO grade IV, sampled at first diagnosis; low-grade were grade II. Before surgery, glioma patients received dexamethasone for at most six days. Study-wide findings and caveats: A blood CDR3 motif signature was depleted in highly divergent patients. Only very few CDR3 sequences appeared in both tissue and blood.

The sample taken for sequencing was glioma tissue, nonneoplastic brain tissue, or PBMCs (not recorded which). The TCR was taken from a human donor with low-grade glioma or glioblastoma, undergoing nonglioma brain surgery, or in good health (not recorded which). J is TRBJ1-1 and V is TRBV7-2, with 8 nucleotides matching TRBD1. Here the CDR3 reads CASSPPTGVRAEAFF. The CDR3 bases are TGTGCCAGCAGCCCGCCGACAGGGGTAAGGGCTGAAGCTTTCTTT.